This passage covers 13 T cell receptor beta chains from one sample sequenced in a study of vaccination and CD4 T cells after COVID-19. These TCRs are of unknown antigen specificity. Sequencing of cultured CD4+ T cell DNA used the Oncomine TCR Beta short-read assay. TCRdb re-called the PCR reads with MiXCR, one entry per CDR3 protein. The sample lists 12,000 or so distinct CDR3 sequences, around 50% occurring once. Treatment noted: roughly 11-day PBMC culture with coronavirus spike peptide pools or control peptides (ViraFEST assay). What was sequenced was CD4+ T cells from blood, cultured in vitro. These receptors originate from a human donor who had recovered from COVID-19.

This clonotype was counted only a few times. The chain couples TRBV6-2 or TRBV6-3 to TRBJ1-1, with no clear D. CDR3 length: 13 amino acids. Trimming took off 2 bases at V and 5 bases at J, with 9 bases between the two ends. Germline V gives CDR1 MNHEY, CDR2 SVGEGT. The CDR3 here is CASSYDLGTEAFF. The DNA for the CDR3 is TGTGCCAGCAGTTACGACCTGGGAACTGAAGCTTTCTTT.

Only a few counts were recorded for this clonotype. The CDR3 loop is CASRPPGPEAHGYTF. DNA of the CDR3: TGTGCCAGCAGGCCCCCGGGGCCGGAGGCACATGGCTACACCTTC. The chain recombines TRBV28 with TRBJ1-2, with D possibly TRBD1 on 5 matching bases. CDR1 and CDR2 from the germline V gene are MDHEN and SYDVKM. The length of the CDR3 is 15 residues. V was clipped by 6 bases and J by 6 bases, with 20 bases between them.

In the case of this clonotype: One end of the junction does not line up with germline, which may come from a read error. V and J are TRBV7-2 and TRBJ1-1, with no clear D. Germline lookup yields CDR1 SGHTA and CDR2 FQGNSA. The CDR3 has 16 residues. In DNA form, the CDR3 reads TGTGTCAGCAGCTTCCCGACCGACGTGGCGGAGGCTGAAGCTTTCTTT. It codes for CVSSFPTDVAEAEAFF.

The V gene is TRBV28, the J gene TRBJ1-6; D is undetermined. The V end was cut by 8 bases, the J end by 8 bases, with 16 bases between. The germline CDR1 and CDR2 sequences are MDHEN and SYDVKM. The CDR3 contains 14 residues. CDR3 in amino acids: CASLRTASYSPLHF. The CDR3 DNA reads TGTGCCAGCCTAAGAACAGCTTCTTATTCACCCCTCCACTTT.

This clonotype was recorded only once. The V gene is TRBV12-3 or TRBV12-4, the J gene TRBJ2-5; no reliable D call. The CDR3 covers 12 residues. V was pared by 5 bases and J by 4 bases, with 8 bases between. CDR3 sequence reads: CASSPNGETQYF. DNA of the CDR3: TGTGCCAGCAGTCCTAATGGAGAGACCCAGTACTTC.

This clonotype has just a few counts. The CDR3 region has the DNA TGTGCCAGCAGTTTAGGGCAGATGAGGCACTACGAGCAGTACTTC. The encoded protein is CASSLGQMRHYEQYF. The gene calls are TRBV12-3 or TRBV12-4 and TRBJ2-7; D not certain. The germline V and J ends were trimmed by 1 base and 3 bases, with 13 bases remaining between them. The CDR3 has 15 residues.

The chain recombines TRBV12-3 or TRBV12-4 with TRBJ1-5; D not resolved. V was cut by 2 bases and J by 2 bases, with 22 bases left in between. This CDR3 is built from 19 residues. CDR3 nucleotide sequence: TGTGCCAGCAGTTTACAGGTCCTTCTTTCCGGCCGCCGCAATCAGCCCCAGCATTTT. As protein: CASSLQVLLSGRRNQPQHF.

The V gene is TRBV30, the J gene TRBJ2-1, with 9 bases that match TRBD1. Germline values: CDR1 GTSNPN, CDR2 SVGIG (reference sequence). V dropped 8 bases and J dropped 4; count of bases not matched to a gene: 18. CDR3 size: 17 residues. The CDR3 region is CAATGTGTTLGYNEQFF. Here the CDR3 DNA reads TGTGCCGCAACCGGGACAGGGACTACTTTGGGGTACAATGAGCAGTTCTTC.

The rearrangement uses TRBV6-1 and TRBJ2-7, with 8 bases that match TRBD2. In germline, CDR1 is MNHNS, CDR2 SASEGT. This CDR3 region has 15 residues. The trim removed 6 bases at V and 4 bases at J, leaving 11 bases unmatched. The CDR3 loop reads CASSPETGGSYEQYF. The CDR3 coding sequence is TGTGCCAGCAGCCCCGAGACGGGAGGGAGTTACGAGCAGTACTTC.

In DNA form, the CDR3 reads TGTGCCAGCAGCTTAATGGGGACAGAAGTGAGCGAGCAGTACTTC. Translation gives CASSLMGTEVSEQYF. The chain uses TRBV7-9 and TRBJ2-7, with 7 bases lining up with TRBD1. Germline loops: CDR1 SEHNR, CDR2 FQNEAQ (reference sequence). The CDR3 is made up of 15 amino acids. V lost 2 bases, J lost 6 bases, and 10 bases stayed unmatched.

The chain uses TRBV10-3 and TRBJ1-2; D is ambiguous. In germline, CDR1 is ENHRY, CDR2 SYGVKD. V lost 0 bases and J lost 8, with 13 bases in between. There are 14 residues in the CDR3. CDR3 amino acids: CAISESTRAGGYTF. In DNA, the CDR3 is TGTGCCATCAGTGAGTCGACGAGGGCTGGCGGCTACACCTTC.

The chain joins TRBV20-1 to TRBJ2-3; D might be TRBD2 (5 bases). Trimming cost V 3 bases and J 2 bases, with 15 bases left between them. CDR3 length equals 15 residues. CDR1 is DFQATT, CDR2 SNEGSKA, per germline (reference sequence). CDR3 protein: CSASKAAAATDTQYF. In nucleotides, the CDR3 is TGCAGTGCTAGTAAGGCAGCGGCAGCCACAGATACGCAGTATTTT.

The V gene is TRBV20-1, the J gene TRBJ2-7, with TRBD1 matching over 8 bases. The CDR3 has 12 amino acids. Trimming cost V 4 bases and J 13 bases; bases outside gene matches: 12. The V gene's germline CDR1 is DFQATT and CDR2 SNEGSKA (reference sequence). The CDR3 DNA reads as TGCAGTGCTACGATAGGACAGGGTTCTATTTACTTC. Translation: CSATIGQGSIYF.